This is a list of T cell receptor beta chains from one sample in a study of OX40 agonist ivuxolimab in advanced cancers. The repertoire was sequenced with immunoSEQ multiplex PCR; TCRdb's copy has only in-frame clones and lacks some. The sample gives about 47,000 clones, 80% to 90% of which show up once; roughly 2.6% is in the top ten. Sequencing was performed on CD4+ or CD8+ T cells sorted from blood, taken in a trial of the OX40 agonist ivuxolimab. The receptors originated from an adult with an advanced solid tumor such as melanoma, head and neck, liver or kidney cancer. The CDR3 runs from the conserved cysteine through the conserved F or W.

v_call: TRBV7-3; j_call: TRBJ2-7; cdr3_aa: CASSKGDGIYEQYF
v_call: TRBV6-1; j_call: TRBJ2-3; cdr3_aa: CASSRLSTDTQYF
v_call: TRBV9; j_call: TRBJ1-3; cdr3_aa: CASSYGSSGNTIYF
v_call: TRBV27; j_call: TRBJ2-7; cdr3_aa: CASSLSRGGQGAYEQYF
v_call: TRBV7-2; j_call: TRBJ2-7; cdr3_aa: CASSLDRGLSYEQYF
v_call: TRBV2; j_call: TRBJ2-7; cdr3_aa: CASSEVYEQYF
v_call: TRBV5-4; j_call: TRBJ2-3; cdr3_aa: CASSPKGVEWDTQYF
v_call: TRBV9; j_call: TRBJ1-3; cdr3_aa: CASSVRTGSAGNTIYF
v_call: TRBV7-2; j_call: TRBJ1-5; cdr3_aa: CASSWDGNQPQHF
v_call: TRBV15; j_call: TRBJ1-3; cdr3_aa: CATSRARGGSGNTIYF
v_call: TRBV27; j_call: TRBJ1-6; cdr3_aa: CASSLARRGSRNSPLHF
v_call: TRBV5-6; j_call: TRBJ1-1; cdr3_aa: CASSRTVLEAFF
v_call: TRBV7-2; j_call: TRBJ2-7; cdr3_aa: CASSLGQGGSEQYF
v_call: TRBV5-4; j_call: TRBJ1-6; cdr3_aa: CASSLDSPNNSPLHF
v_call: TRBV9; j_call: TRBJ2-7; cdr3_aa: CASSSGSGAYEQYF
v_call: TRBV27; j_call: TRBJ1-5; cdr3_aa: CASSSRGNNQPQHF
v_call: TRBV10-3; j_call: TRBJ1-5; cdr3_aa: CATSDRNSNQPQHF
v_call: TRBV18; j_call: TRBJ1-1; cdr3_aa: CASSPGRNTEAFF
v_call: TRBV5-1; j_call: TRBJ2-3; cdr3_aa: CASSLGVNDIYYSDTQYF
v_call: TRBV7-2; j_call: TRBJ2-2; cdr3_aa: CASSFGGDTGELFF
v_call: TRBV7-9; j_call: TRBJ2-7; cdr3_aa: CASSPSLQDSYEQYF
v_call: TRBV5-6; j_call: TRBJ2-2; cdr3_aa: CASSLAGLDTGELFF
v_call: TRBV18; j_call: TRBJ1-4; cdr3_aa: CASSPTADATNEKLFF
v_call: TRBV9; j_call: TRBJ2-5; cdr3_aa: CASSVVVGTGETQYF
v_call: TRBV7-2; j_call: TRBJ1-2; cdr3_aa: CASSSPNEGYGYTF
v_call: TRBV4-2; j_call: TRBJ2-1; cdr3_aa: CASSPPPGGTYNEQFF
v_call: TRBV5-4; j_call: TRBJ1-2; cdr3_aa: CASSYTQGFYGYTF
v_call: TRBV7-2; j_call: TRBJ2-5; cdr3_aa: CASSLASTEETQYF
v_call: TRBV6-6; j_call: TRBJ1-5; cdr3_aa: CASSYSGGPQPQHF
v_call: TRBV6-6; j_call: TRBJ2-7; cdr3_aa: CASTGTSGGTYEQYF
v_call: TRBV6-6; j_call: TRBJ2-1; cdr3_aa: CATSREGAFNEQFF
v_call: TRBV27; j_call: TRBJ2-3; cdr3_aa: CASSFRGDTQYF
v_call: TRBV4-2; j_call: TRBJ1-4; cdr3_aa: CASSQGQGTNEKLFF
v_call: TRBV9; j_call: TRBJ1-1; cdr3_aa: CASSAEGHRKAEAFF
v_call: TRBV6-1; j_call: TRBJ1-1; cdr3_aa: CASIRGGLGDTEAFF
v_call: TRBV6-1; j_call: TRBJ2-5; cdr3_aa: CASSQLAGGRETQYF
v_call: TRBV7-9; j_call: TRBJ2-1; cdr3_aa: CASSPPSSGGFNEQFF